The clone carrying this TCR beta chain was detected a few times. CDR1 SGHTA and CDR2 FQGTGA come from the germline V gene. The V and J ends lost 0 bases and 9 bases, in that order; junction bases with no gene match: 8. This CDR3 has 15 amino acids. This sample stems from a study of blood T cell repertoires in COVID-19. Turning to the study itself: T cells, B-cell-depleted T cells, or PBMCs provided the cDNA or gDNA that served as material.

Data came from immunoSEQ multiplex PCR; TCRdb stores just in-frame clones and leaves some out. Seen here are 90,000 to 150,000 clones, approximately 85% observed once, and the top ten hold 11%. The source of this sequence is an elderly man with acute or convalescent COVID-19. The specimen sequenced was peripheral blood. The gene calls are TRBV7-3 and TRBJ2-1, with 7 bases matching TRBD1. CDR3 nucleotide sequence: TGTGCCAGCAGCTTAACGACAGGGAAAGGATCTGAGCAGTTCTTC. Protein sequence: CASSLTTGKGSEQFF.